This TCR beta chain was recorded in a study of vaccination effects on CD4 cells after COVID-19. Pools of viral peptides were used by the ViraFEST assay to expand antigen-specific CD4+ T cells ahead of sequencing. Once cultured for around 11 days, the cells underwent separation to obtain CD4+ T cells. Neither prior SARS-CoV-2 infection nor positive nucleocapsid antibodies were present in the vaccine recipients. Supplemented with roughly 10 IU/ml IL-2 and 9.5 to 10 ug/ml peptides, two million PBMC per well were kept in culture. To note about this clone: Its antigen is as yet unknown.

V trimming: 7 bases; J trimming: 0 bases; junction bases outside the gene matches: 3. The CDR3 consists of 15 residues. Germline V lookup: CDR1 SGHDN, CDR2 FVKESK. Profiled with immunoSEQ multiplex PCR; TCRdb holds only in-frame clones, not every one. The sample holds 30,000 to 40,000 clones, under 70% seen once. This TCR was recovered from a human donor who received a COVID-19 vaccine. The sample consisted of CD4+ T cells from PBMCs cultured with SARS-CoV-2 spike peptides, taken before COVID-19 vaccination. The V call is TRBV14, the J call TRBJ2-6; 7 bases line up with TRBD2. The CDR3 DNA reads as TGTGCCAGCAACGGGGGGATCTCTGGGGCCAACGTCCTGACTTTC. Its protein is CASNGGISGANVLTF.